A single sample is the source of the 31 T cell receptor beta chains below, sequenced in a study of shared clonotypes between healthy human individuals. The data were produced by immunoSEQ multiplex PCR, yet TCRdb's version contains in-frame clones alone and is incomplete. The sample contains approximately 500,000 clones, 70% to 80% of which appear only once. The sample was PBMCs. Receptors originate from a woman in her 40s in good health. Some clones in this sample may be carry-over from other donors' samples.

V gene TRBV28 combines with J gene TRBJ2-5; D is unclear. The J call may be wrong; the DNA end is better matched by TRBJ2-7. From germline, CDR1 is MDHEN and CDR2 SYDVKM. CDR3 length equals 14 residues. CDR3 protein: CASSPMSGPYEQYF. The DNA for the CDR3 is TGTGCCAGCAGTCCAATGAGTGGCCCCTACGAGCAGTACTTC.

The V gene is TRBV18, the J gene TRBJ2-1; TRBD2 matches 12 bases. The V segment lost 6 bases and the J segment 6 bases; nucleotides outside the gene matches: 9. The CDR3 is 16 residues long. Germline V gene sequence: CDR1 KGHSH, CDR2 LQKENI. In nucleotides, the CDR3 is TGTGCCAGCTCTCGTCCTAGCGGGAGGGTAACCAATGAGCAGTTCTTC. It yields the protein CASSRPSGRVTNEQFF.

This chain uses TRBV5-1 with TRBJ2-7, with TRBD1 matching over 7 bases. The V segment lost 2 bases and the J segment 5 bases; nucleotides outside the gene matches: 7. Germline V CDR1 and CDR2: SGHRS, YFSETQ. This CDR3 spans 14 amino acids. The CDR3 sequence is CASSLGQALDEQYF. The CDR3 DNA reads as TGCGCCAGCAGCTTAGGACAGGCGTTGGACGAGCAGTACTTC. Variable domain in full (rest from reference TRBV5-1 and TRBJ2-7): KAGVTQTPRYLIKTRGQQVTLSCSPISGHRSVSWYQQTPGQGLQFLFEYFSETQRNKGNFPGRFSGRQFSNSRSEMNVSTLELGDSALYLCASSLGQALDEQYFGPGTRLTVT.

The chain has TRBV5-4 and TRBJ1-1; unclear D gene. Trimming cost V 0 bases and J 0 bases, with 9 bases left between them. The CDR3 extends over 15 amino acids. Per the germline V gene, CDR1 is SGHNT and CDR2 is YYREEE (reference sequence). CDR3 sequence: CASSLAEQLNTEAFF. CDR3 DNA: TGTGCCAGCAGCTTGGCCGAACAGTTGAACACTGAAGCTTTCTTT.

V gene TRBV28 combines with J gene TRBJ1-1; perhaps TRBD1 as D (6 bases). The CDR3 has 13 amino acids. The germline V and J ends were trimmed by 5 bases and 5 bases, with 12 bases remaining between them. Germline V gene data show CDR1 as MDHEN and CDR2 as SYDVKM. The DNA for the CDR3 is TGTGCCAGCAGTCGCAGGGGATGGACTGAAGCTTTCTTT. This codes for CASSRRGWTEAFF.

The genes are TRBV7-6 and TRBJ2-2; 10 nucleotides line up with TRBD2. V lost 5 bases and J lost 6; bases outside the gene matches: 9. Germline V CDR1 and CDR2: SGHVS, FNYEAQ. The CDR3 has 16 residues. In DNA, the CDR3 is TGTGCCAGCAGCCCCGGGTCTAGCGGGAGACCCGGGGAGCTGTTTTTT. Encoded protein: CASSPGSSGRPGELFF.

As DNA, the CDR3 is TGTGCCAGCAGCCAAGAGGGGTCTAGCGGCTACGAGCAGTACTTC. Amino acid sequence: CASSQEGSSGYEQYF. J is TRBJ2-7 and V is TRBV4-2, with 7 bases matching TRBD2. The ends lost 0 bases at V and 3 bases at J; junction bases unmatched: 5. The CDR3 spans 15 residues. Germline V gene sequence: CDR1 LGHNA, CDR2 YNFKEQ.

The chain uses TRBV15 and TRBJ2-7; 7 nucleotides line up with TRBD1. In germline, CDR1 is LNHNV, CDR2 YYDKDF (reference sequence). This CDR3 is built from 18 residues. The trim removed 1 base at V and 3 bases at J, leaving 15 bases unmatched. As DNA, the CDR3 is TGTGCCACCAGCAGAGTTTTGACAGGGCCTGGGTATAGCTACGAGCAGTACTTC. This encodes CATSRVLTGPGYSYEQYF.

The rearrangement joins TRBV7-2 to TRBJ2-3, with TRBD2 matching 7 bases. The germline gives CDR1 SGHTA, CDR2 FQGNSA. This CDR3 is built from 16 residues. V lost 5 bases and J lost 0; bases outside the gene matches: 8. CDR3 nucleotide sequence: TGTGCCAGCAGCCCCCTTTCACTAGCGAGCACAGATACGCAGTATTTT. It codes for CASSPLSLASTDTQYF.

The V gene is TRBV30, the J gene TRBJ1-4; 8 bases map to TRBD1. The CDR3 is 13 residues long. Germline assignment: CDR1 GTSNPN and CDR2 SVGIG (reference sequence). Unmatched junction bases numbered 4, after V lost 6 bases and J lost 4 bases. The DNA for the CDR3 is TGTGCCTGCCGACAGGGGAATAATGAAAAACTGTTTTTT. This sequence encodes CACRQGNNEKLFF.

This chain links TRBV10-1 with TRBJ2-7, with no clear D. V lost 4 bases and J 2 bases, leaving 9 bases between the germline ends. The CDR3 sequence is 13 residues long. The germline CDR1 and CDR2 sequences are WNHNN and SYGVQD (reference sequence). CDR3 in amino acids: CASSARGAYEQYF. The CDR3 region has the DNA TGCGCCAGCAGTGCCCGCGGTGCCTACGAGCAGTACTTC.

J is TRBJ1-1 and V is TRBV27, with 7 bases lining up with TRBD1. Germline loops: CDR1 MNHEY, CDR2 SMNVEV (reference sequence). The CDR3 totals 16 residues. Germline trimming cut 3 bases from V and 2 bases from J; bases unmatched to any gene: 9. The CDR3: CASSFLQGEINTEAFF. CDR3 nucleotides: TGTGCCAGCAGTTTCCTCCAGGGGGAGATTAACACTGAAGCTTTCTTT.

This rearrangement joins TRBV7-2 to TRBJ2-3; D unclear. V was shortened by 1 base and J by 2 bases, with 10 bases between the two germline ends. In germline, CDR1 is SGHTA, CDR2 FQGNSA. The CDR3 totals 15 residues. Here the CDR3 reads CASSLEWTFTDTQYF. For the CDR3, the DNA is TGTGCCAGCAGCTTAGAATGGACCTTCACAGATACGCAGTATTTT.

The V gene is TRBV5-1, the J gene TRBJ2-3; D is unresolved. CDR1 SGHRS and CDR2 YFSETQ come from the germline V gene. The CDR3 has 13 amino acids. The V and J ends lost 0 bases and 6 bases respectively, with 8 bases between them. DNA for the CDR3: TGCGCCAGCAGCTTGGCCGTGGGTGATACGCAGTATTTT. Translation gives CASSLAVGDTQYF. Based on the CDR3 plus reference TRBV5-1 and TRBJ2-3, the full variable domain is KAGVTQTPRYLIKTRGQQVTLSCSPISGHRSVSWYQQTPGQGLQFLFEYFSETQRNKGNFPGRFSGRQFSNSRSEMNVSTLELGDSALYLCASSLAVGDTQYFGPGTRLTVL.

The chain recombines TRBV7-7 with TRBJ2-5; TRBD2 matches 12 bases. Trimming removed 3 bases from V and 3 bases from J; junction bases left unmatched: 5. Germline CDR1 is SSHAT and CDR2 is FNYEAQ (reference sequence). The CDR3 sequence is 16 residues long. The CDR3 DNA is TGTGCCAGCAGCTTGGATCTAGCGGGAGGGAAAGAGACCCAGTACTTC. This codes for CASSLDLAGGKETQYF.

The chain is built from TRBV7-8 and TRBJ2-1, with 9 bases lining up with TRBD2. CDR1 is SGHVS and CDR2 is FQNEAQ in the germline V gene. The length of the CDR3 is 15 residues. Trimming removed 2 bases from V and 9 bases from J; junction bases left unmatched: 8. In nucleotides, the CDR3 is TGTGCCAGCAGCTTACTTAGCGGGAGTATCGGTGAGCAGTTCTTC. This sequence encodes CASSLLSGSIGEQFF.

This clone was recorded at least ten times. The chain has TRBV10-3 and TRBJ2-2; D is ambiguous. The V and J ends lost 7 bases and 1 base respectively, with 7 bases between them. The CDR3 totals 13 residues. CDR1 and CDR2 from the germline V gene are ENHRY and SYGVKD. CDR3 protein: CAIMSGNTGELFF. The CDR3, as DNA: TGTGCCATCATGTCAGGGAACACCGGGGAGCTGTTTTTT.

V is TRBV19 and J is TRBJ2-2; unclear D gene. Germline CDR1 and CDR2: LNHDA and SQIVND (reference sequence). CDR3 length: 14 residues. V was shortened by 7 bases and J by 0 bases, with 9 bases between the two germline ends. CDR3 nucleotides: TGTGCCAGTACGCCCTCCACGAACACCGGGGAGCTGTTTTTT. Amino acid sequence: CASTPSTNTGELFF. Looking up the rest from reference TRBV19 and TRBJ2-2 gives the full variable domain: DGGITQSPKYLFRKEGQNVTLSCEQNLNHDAMYWYRQDPGQGLRLIYYSQIVNDFQKGDIAEGYSVSREKKESFPLTVTSAQKNPTAFYLCASTPSTNTGELFFGEGSRLTVL.

The rearrangement joins TRBV5-4 to TRBJ2-7; 8 bases agree with TRBD2. Trimming at V came to 4 bases and at J to 3 bases, leaving 15 bases not matched to a gene. The CDR3 covers 17 residues. CDR1 SGHNT and CDR2 YYREEE come from the germline V gene (reference sequence). The DNA of the CDR3 is TGTGCCAGCAGCGCCCCGGGGGGGAGCGGGGTAAACTACGAGCAGTACTTC. This codes for CASSAPGGSGVNYEQYF.

V gene TRBV4-1 combines with J gene TRBJ2-7, with D possibly TRBD2 on 5 matching bases. Trimming cost V 3 bases and J 3 bases, with 15 bases left between them. Per the germline V gene, CDR1 is MGHRA and CDR2 is YSYEKL. The CDR3 totals 15 residues. The CDR3 coding sequence is TGCGCCAGCAGCCAGATCCGGGGAAAGGGCTACGAGCAGTACTTC. This translates into CASSQIRGKGYEQYF.

The chain employs TRBV29-1 and TRBJ2-1, with a possible D match to TRBD1 (6 bases). Between the trimmed V and J ends, which lost 1 base and 0 bases, there was a span of 13 bases. CDR1 and CDR2 from the germline V gene are SQVTM and ANQGSEA. CDR3 length: 16 amino acids. As DNA, the CDR3 is TGCAGCGTTGAAGCCCCTAGGGGGAGCTCCTACAATGAGCAGTTCTTC. Encoded protein: CSVEAPRGSSYNEQFF.

This chain joins TRBV11-2 and TRBJ1-2; maybe TRBD1 (5 bases). V dropped 8 bases and J dropped 4 bases, with 14 bases sitting between them. CDR3 size: 13 residues. CDR1 is SGHAT, CDR2 FQNNGV, per germline. The DNA of the CDR3 is TGTGCCAGCGAGAAGGGGCAATCCTATGGCTACACCTTC. It yields the protein CASEKGQSYGYTF.

The chain has TRBV19 and TRBJ2-2; possible D gene TRBD1, 5 bases. This CDR3 is 14 amino acids long. The ends were cut back, 9 bases at V and 0 bases at J, with 11 bases in the middle. The V gene's germline CDR1 is LNHDA and CDR2 SQIVND (reference sequence). CDR3 DNA sequence: TGTGCCAGCAGGACACAACCGAACACCGGGGAGCTGTTTTTT. Protein sequence: CASRTQPNTGELFF.

CDR3 loop: CASSLRTANTEAFF. Here the CDR3 DNA reads TGCGCCAGCAGCTTGCGCACAGCGAACACTGAAGCTTTCTTT. The rearrangement uses TRBV5-1 and TRBJ1-1; D unresolved. Germline CDR1 reads SGHRS; CDR2 reads YFSETQ. This CDR3 has 14 amino acids. V was cut by 1 base and J by 1 base, with 8 bases left in between.

This chain's CDR3 is CASSFGGAGYTF. CDR3 nucleotides: TGTGCCAGCAGTTTCGGTGGGGCAGGCTACACCTTC. The rearrangement joins TRBV27 to TRBJ1-2, with D possibly being TRBD1 (5 bases). Trimming left V 3 bases short and J 8 bases short, with 10 bases between. Germline CDR1 MNHEY, CDR2 SMNVEV (reference sequence). The CDR3 contains 12 residues.

The chain has TRBV29-1 and TRBJ2-2; 7 nucleotides agree with TRBD1. Germline trimming cut 4 bases from V and 4 bases from J; bases unmatched to any gene: 6. The germline gives CDR1 SQVTM, CDR2 ANQGSEA. This CDR3 is built from 14 residues. In nucleotides, the CDR3 is TGCAGCGTTGCAAGGGGGCGCGGCACCGGGGAGCTGTTTTTT. Residues: CSVARGRGTGELFF.

This clone has more than one count but fewer than ten. The V gene is TRBV28, the J gene TRBJ2-7, with D possibly being TRBD1 (8 bases). Germline lookup yields CDR1 MDHEN and CDR2 SYDVKM. V was cut by 3 bases and J by 6 bases, with 18 bases left in between. The CDR3 covers 15 residues. CDR3 in amino acids: CASSFDRGGLGEQYF. CDR3 nucleotides: TGTGCCAGCAGTTTCGACAGGGGAGGGTTGGGCGAGCAGTACTTC. The whole variable domain, filled in from reference TRBV28 and TRBJ2-7, reads DVKVTQSSRYLVKRTGEKVFLECVQDMDHENMFWYRQDPGLGLRLIYFSYDVKMKEKGDIPEGYSVSREKKERFSLILESASTNQTSMYLCASSFDRGGLGEQYFGPGTRLTVT.

This CDR3 reads CASSTSGSPYEQYF. The CDR3 region has the DNA TGTGCCAGCAGCACATCAGGTTCCCCCTACGAGCAGTACTTC. The chain employs TRBV6-5 and TRBJ2-7; D is unresolved. Trimming removed 6 bases at V and 2 bases at J, with 14 bases between. The CDR3 is made up of 14 amino acids. CDR1 is MNHEY and CDR2 is SVGAGI in the germline V gene.

This chain joins TRBV4-1 and TRBJ2-1; the match to TRBD2 covers 7 bases. The CDR3 totals 15 residues. J lost 3 bases, V lost 5 bases, and 7 bases had no gene match. Looked up from germline, CDR1 is MGHRA and CDR2 is YSYEKL. Here the CDR3 DNA reads TGCGCCAGCAGCACGCCGGGACTACACTACAATGAGCAGTTCTTC. Translated: CASSTPGLHYNEQFF.

The gene calls are TRBV2 and TRBJ2-2; D is unclear. Looked up from germline, CDR1 is SNHLY and CDR2 is FYNNEI. This CDR3 has 11 amino acids. Trimming removed 8 bases from V and 2 bases from J, with 3 bases in between. DNA for the CDR3: TGTGCCAGCTTAAACACCGGGGAGCTGTTTTTT. Its translation is CASLNTGELFF.

The V and J genes are TRBV18 and TRBJ2-1; 7 positions match TRBD1. This CDR3 region has 16 residues. Germline CDR1 KGHSH, CDR2 LQKENI. J gave up 4 bases and V 3 bases, and 9 bases lay outside the gene matches. CDR3 protein: CASSPFRQGSYNEQFF. Here the CDR3 DNA reads TGTGCCAGCTCACCGTTCAGACAGGGATCATACAATGAGCAGTTCTTC.